The 13 T cell receptor beta chains presented below share a single source sample, sequenced in a study of cytomegalovirus exposure and HLA in healthy donors. 60 Vbeta and 13 Jbeta primers were used in PCR. Sequencing was performed with immunoSEQ multiplex PCR; in TCRdb, only in-frame clones are kept and a portion is missing. The sample has around 160,000 clones; 70% to 80% are singletons. Sequencing used PBMCs. These TCRs come from a man aged 50-59 years in good health and CMV-seropositive.

This clone was picked up a small number of times. The CDR3 sequence: CASSFPQGFKGANVLTF. CDR3 sequence (DNA): TGTGCCAGCAGTTTCCCCCAGGGGTTTAAGGGGGCCAACGTCCTGACTTTC. The gene calls are TRBV28 and TRBJ2-6, with D possibly TRBD1 on 6 matching bases. Germline V gene data show CDR1 as MDHEN and CDR2 as SYDVKM. CDR3 length equals 17 residues. V was shortened by 3 bases and J by 4 bases, with 16 bases between the two germline ends.

As to this clone: At one end the junction does not follow the germline gene, possibly because of a read error. The chain recombines TRBV4-2 with TRBJ1-4; D is ambiguous. CDR3 length: 16 residues. Germline CDR1 is LGHNA and CDR2 is YNFKEQ. CDR3 nucleotide sequence: TGTGCCAGCAGCCAAGATCTGATAGCAACCAATGAAAAACTGTTTTTT. Protein sequence: CASSQDLIATNEKLFF.

The chain carries TRBV7-9 and TRBJ2-1, with 10 bases that match TRBD1. Per the germline V gene, CDR1 is SEHNR and CDR2 is FQNEAQ (reference sequence). The CDR3 has 16 residues. V lost 4 bases, J lost 6 bases, and 9 bases stayed unmatched. CDR3 protein: CASSYLTGGAGNEQFF. The CDR3 bases are TGTGCCAGCAGCTATCTGACAGGGGGCGCTGGCAATGAGCAGTTCTTC.

On this clone: The sample holds other DNA sequences that translate to the same CDR3. This chain links TRBV5-1 with TRBJ2-5; D is possibly TRBD1 (5 bases). V was pared by 0 bases and J by 2 bases, with 8 bases between. The length of the CDR3 is 14 residues. Germline CDR1 SGHRS, CDR2 YFSETQ. The CDR3 sequence: CASSLGAGQETQYF. As DNA, the CDR3 is TGCGCCAGCAGCTTGGGGGCAGGGCAAGAGACCCAGTACTTC.

This chain links TRBV5-6 with TRBJ2-2; the D gene is possibly TRBD2 (6 bases). In germline, CDR1 is SGHDT, CDR2 YYEEEE. The CDR3 consists of 16 residues. The V end was cut by 3 bases, the J end by 5 bases, with 17 bases between. The CDR3 coding sequence is TGTGCCAGCAGCTCGAATCTCGGGACTGCTACCGGGGAGCTGTTTTTT. It codes for CASSSNLGTATGELFF.

This clone turned up a few times. DNA of the CDR3: TGCGCCAGCAGCTTGACAGACCTCATGAACACTGAAGCTTTCTTT. This codes for CASSLTDLMNTEAFF. This chain links TRBV5-1 with TRBJ1-1; D gene ambiguous. CDR1 is SGHRS, CDR2 YFSETQ, per germline. The CDR3 totals 15 residues. The ends were cut back, 1 base at V and 0 bases at J, with 10 bases in the middle.

The gene calls are TRBV5-4 and TRBJ2-1, with 10 positions matching TRBD2. The CDR3 contains 15 residues. J lost 4 bases, V lost 0 bases, and 1 base had no gene match. The germline V gene has CDR1 SGHNT and CDR2 YYREEE (reference sequence). CDR3 in DNA: TGTGCCAGCAGCTTGGCTAGCGGGGGATACAATGAGCAGTTCTTC. Protein sequence: CASSLASGGYNEQFF.

The chain joins TRBV5-6 to TRBJ1-2, with a weak D call TRBD1 (6 bases). The CDR3 runs 14 residues. Germline V lookup: CDR1 SGHDT, CDR2 YYEEEE. V lost 0 bases and J 4 bases, leaving 10 bases between the germline ends. DNA for the CDR3: TGTGCCAGCAGCTTGGATGGCAGGGGCTATGGCTACACCTTC. It encodes CASSLDGRGYGYTF.

The V and J genes are TRBV2 and TRBJ1-5; the D gene is possibly TRBD1 (5 bases). Germline-derived CDR1 and CDR2 are SNHLY and FYNNEI. The CDR3 has 14 residues. The ends were cut back, 6 bases at V and 0 bases at J, with 9 bases in the middle. The CDR3: CASSDSYSNQPQHF. In DNA form, the CDR3 reads TGTGCCAGCAGCGACAGTTATAGCAATCAGCCCCAGCATTTT. Looking up the rest from reference TRBV2 and TRBJ1-5 gives the full variable domain: EPEVTQTPSHQVTQMGQEVILRCVPISNHLYFYWYRQILGQKVEFLVSFYNNEISEKSEIFDDQFSVERPDGSNFTLKIRSTKLEDSAMYFCASSDSYSNQPQHFGDGTRLSIL.

The genes are TRBV11-2 and TRBJ2-1; no firm D call. The V gene lost 1 base and the J gene lost 9 bases, with 4 bases spanning the gap. The CDR3 covers 11 residues. The germline gives CDR1 SGHAT, CDR2 FQNNGV. Written as DNA, the CDR3 is TGTGCCAGCAGCTTAGCAGGTGAGCAGTTCTTC. It encodes CASSLAGEQFF.

This clone was seen only once. The rearrangement links TRBV27 to TRBJ1-6; 7 bases match TRBD1. V lost 8 bases and J lost 5; bases outside the gene matches: 6. CDR3 size: 14 residues. CDR1 and CDR2 (germline): MNHEY, SMNVEV (reference sequence). CDR3 nucleotide sequence: TGTGCCAGCCAGGGACAGCCTAATAATTCACCCCTCCACTTT. It encodes CASQGQPNNSPLHF.

The genes are TRBV18 and TRBJ2-7; the match to TRBD2 covers 7 bases. The V gene end was trimmed by 3 bases and the J gene end by 6 bases; junction bases not matched to a gene: 11. CDR1 is KGHSH and CDR2 is LQKENI in the germline V gene. The CDR3 loop spans 15 amino acids. The CDR3 loop is CASSPGEAGRGEQYF. CDR3 nucleotide sequence: TGTGCCAGCTCACCCGGGGAGGCAGGGAGGGGCGAGCAGTACTTC.

V is TRBV25-1 and J is TRBJ1-1; D is possibly TRBD1 (6 bases). The V end was cut by 6 bases, the J end by 2 bases, with 16 bases between. The length of the CDR3 is 15 residues. CDR1 and CDR2 from the germline V gene are MGHDK and SYGVNS. CDR3 DNA: TGTGCCAGCAGCGAAACAGGGTACAGCAACACTGAAGCTTTCTTT. Amino acid sequence: CASSETGYSNTEAFF.